This record covers a single T cell receptor beta chain. Its antigen is not identified. The record originates from a study of cytomegalovirus exposure and HLA in healthy donors. Background on the study: Assignment to the Caucasian-associated ancestry cluster applied to around four fifths of the approximately 380 genotyped donors.

Amplification used 60 Vbeta primers and 13 Jbeta primers. Per the original data handling: Roughly 80 million unique TCR beta chains, about 10 million of them shared, were counted by a later analysis. Here immunoSEQ multiplex PCR was the method, and the copy in TCRdb shows in-frame clones only, minus some. V, J and clone size were drawn from that table, and D and trimming were deduced from the DNA. The table records some 120,000 clones, roughly 80% of them present only once. Study-level findings and limits: Researchers reported that a few CMV-associated chains were confirmed in vitro as CMV antigen-specific. Owing to their indistinguishability, certain V segments, notably TRBV6-2 and TRBV6-3, were excluded.

The V end was cut by 3 bases, the J end by 6 bases, with 20 bases between. The CDR3 has 17 amino acids. Germline V gene lookup returns CDR1 SGHTA and CDR2 FQGTGA. The sequencing sample was made of PBMCs. The clonotype originates from a woman between 45 and 65 years old in good health and CMV-seronegative. The rearrangement joins TRBV7-3 to TRBJ2-2; D perhaps matches TRBD1 (5 bases). CDR3 region: CASSLSPPTVGPGELFF. The CDR3 DNA sequence: TGTGCCAGCAGCTTGAGCCCCCCGACAGTCGGTCCCGGGGAGCTGTTTTTT. The variable domain in full, completed from reference TRBV7-3 and TRBJ2-2, reads GAGVSQTPSNKVTEKGKYVELRCDPISGHTALYWYRQSLGQGPEFLIYFQGTGAADDSGLPNDRFFAVRPEGSVSTLKIQRTERGDSAVYLCASSLSPPTVGPGELFFGEGSRLTVL.